The 15 T cell receptor beta chains below come from one sample, sequenced in a study of Graves' ophthalmopathy and Graves' hyperthyroidism. Researchers took RNA transcripts and amplified TCR beta CDR3 regions from them. RT-PCR was first run with HTBI primers, then multiplex PCR in a second round. A single record per CDR3 protein comes from TCRdb applying MiXCR to the multiplex PCR reads. The sample includes around 1.1 million distinct CDR3 sequences, 36% of them seen just once. Specimen: peripheral blood or thyroid tissue (not recorded which). The receptors were sampled from an adult man with Graves' hyperthyroidism.

The rearrangement links TRBV18 to TRBJ1-2; D might be TRBD1 (5 bases). The ends were cut back, 6 bases at V and 8 bases at J, with 13 bases in the middle. The CDR3 is made up of 12 amino acids. CDR1 is KGHSH, CDR2 LQKENI, per germline. The CDR3 DNA follows: TGTGCCAGCTCGCCCGACAGTACCGGCTACACCTTC. Translation gives CASSPDSTGYTF.

Of note for this clonotype: A much larger clone sits a single nucleotide away, making a read error possible. This chain joins TRBV6-5 and TRBJ1-4; a weak D match, TRBD1 (5 bases). The germline CDR1 and CDR2 sequences are MNHEY and SVGAGI. This CDR3 comprises 18 residues. V lost 6 bases and J lost 9, with 29 bases in between. The CDR3 DNA follows: TGTGCCAGCAGCCCAAGACGAAGGACACCCGGGGATGGTAAAAAACTGTTTTTT. Its protein is CASSPRRRTPGDGKKLFF.

V is TRBV27 and J is TRBJ2-7, with 8 bases identical to TRBD2. This CDR3 has 15 residues. After removal of 6 bases from V and 5 bases from J, the junction contained 12 bases not matched to a gene. The germline gives CDR1 MNHEY, CDR2 SMNVEV (reference sequence). This chain's CDR3 is CASSPAGAGVDEQYF. The CDR3 region has the DNA TGTGCCAGCAGCCCAGCGGGGGCCGGAGTGGACGAGCAGTACTTC.

This clonotype has ten or more counts. This chain links TRBV7-9 with TRBJ1-5; D ambiguous. Looked up from germline, CDR1 is SEHNR and CDR2 is FQNEAQ (reference sequence). The CDR3 extends over 14 amino acids. Trimming took off 1 base at V and 6 bases at J, with 10 bases between the two ends. CDR3 loop: CASSLGIMGQPQHF. The CDR3 DNA follows: TGTGCCAGCAGCTTAGGCATTATGGGTCAGCCCCAGCATTTT.

This clonotype was observed a few times. The rearrangement links TRBV7-2 to TRBJ1-2, with D maybe TRBD1 (5 bases). Germline CDR1 SGHTA, CDR2 FQGNSA. Trimming pared 2 bases from V and 12 bases from J, leaving 16 bases between. The CDR3 totals 13 residues. CDR3 amino acids: CASSLSSGSGNTF. The CDR3 nucleotides read TGTGCCAGCAGCTTATCGTCAGGGTCTGGAAACACCTTC.

The chain carries TRBV12-3 or TRBV12-4 and TRBJ1-6, with D possibly being TRBD1 (5 bases). The CDR3 consists of 15 residues. V was trimmed by 3 bases and J by 14 bases, leaving 20 bases between them. CDR3 residues: CASSFRYRPVSSLHF. In DNA form, the CDR3 reads TGTGCCAGCAGTTTCCGATACAGGCCCGTATCATCCCTCCACTTT.

This clonotype was observed at least ten times. The chain has TRBV9 and TRBJ1-1; the D is unclear. Per the germline V gene, CDR1 is SGDLS and CDR2 is YYNGEE. The CDR3 length is 13 residues. V was clipped by 3 bases and J by 1 base, with 7 bases between them. The DNA for the CDR3 is TGTGCCAGCAGCGCCCCCGAGAACACTGAAGCTTTCTTT. It is translated as CASSAPENTEAFF.

Here the CDR3 DNA reads TGTGCCAGCAGCAAGATGCGGGAGAGGCCCTACGAGCAGTACTTC. Its translation: CASSKMRERPYEQYF. The rearrangement links TRBV11-2 to TRBJ2-7; 7 nucleotides agree with TRBD2. Germline V lookup: CDR1 SGHAT, CDR2 FQNNGV. CDR3 length: 15 amino acids. The junction had 9 bases not matched to a gene; V was cut back by 5 bases and J by 2 bases.

This clonotype appeared many times. The chain recombines TRBV9 with TRBJ2-7; D remains ambiguous. The CDR3 contains 13 residues. V gave up 2 bases and J gave up 7 bases, with 13 bases separating them. Per germline, CDR1 SGDLS and CDR2 YYNGEE. As DNA, the CDR3 is TGTGCCAGCAGCGTGTTAACTACCACAGAGCAGTACTTC. This codes for CASSVLTTTEQYF.

The chain joins TRBV27 to TRBJ1-2; no clear D. Looked up from germline, CDR1 is MNHEY and CDR2 is SMNVEV (reference sequence). V was shortened by 6 bases and J by 2 bases, with 16 bases between the two germline ends. CDR3 length: 15 amino acids. The CDR3 DNA is TGTGCCAGCAGCCAATGGGAGGCTCCCAACTATGGCTACACCTTC. This codes for CASSQWEAPNYGYTF.

The chain has TRBV20-1 and TRBJ1-1; 7 nucleotides align to TRBD1. The V gene's germline CDR1 is DFQATT and CDR2 SNEGSKA (reference sequence). CDR3 length: 15 residues. Trimming took 2 bases from V and 4 from J; bases not matched to a gene: 10. The CDR3 spells CSARKTGNEGTEAFF. CDR3 in DNA: TGCAGTGCTAGAAAGACAGGGAATGAAGGCACTGAAGCTTTCTTT.

The V gene is TRBV10-3, the J gene TRBJ2-7, with D perhaps TRBD2 (5 bases). V lost 5 bases and J 3 bases, leaving 11 bases between the germline ends. This CDR3 is 13 amino acids long. CDR1 is ENHRY, CDR2 SYGVKD, per germline. CDR3 nucleotide sequence: TGTGCCATCAGTTACGGACTTCTCTACGAGCAGTACTTC. As protein: CAISYGLLYEQYF.

This clonotype was counted only a few times. The CDR3 spells CSVERVAASTDTQYF. In nucleotides, the CDR3 is TGCAGCGTTGAAAGGGTCGCGGCTAGCACAGATACGCAGTATTTT. The chain combines TRBV29-1 with TRBJ2-3, with D hard to call. The ends were cut back, 2 bases at V and 0 bases at J, with 12 bases in the middle. Germline-derived CDR1 and CDR2 are SQVTM and ANQGSEA. CDR3 size: 15 residues.

This clonotype occurred many times. The chain uses TRBV7-9 and TRBJ1-5; D not resolved. Germline loops: CDR1 SEHNR, CDR2 FQNEAQ (reference sequence). With 2 bases removed from V and 3 bases from J, the gap between germline ends came to 11 bases. The CDR3 is 15 amino acids. CDR3 sequence (DNA): TGTGCCAGCAGCTTAAGTTCTACAGTCAATCAGCCCCAGCATTTT. Amino acids: CASSLSSTVNQPQHF.

This clonotype was picked up many times. This sequence joins TRBV29-1 and TRBJ1-1; maybe TRBD1 (5 bases). There are 13 residues in the CDR3. V was clipped by 4 bases and J by 0 bases, with 9 bases between them. CDR1 and CDR2 (germline): SQVTM, ANQGSEA. The CDR3 DNA sequence: TGCAGCGTTGTCGCAGGGTTGAACACTGAAGCTTTCTTT. Its translation is CSVVAGLNTEAFF.